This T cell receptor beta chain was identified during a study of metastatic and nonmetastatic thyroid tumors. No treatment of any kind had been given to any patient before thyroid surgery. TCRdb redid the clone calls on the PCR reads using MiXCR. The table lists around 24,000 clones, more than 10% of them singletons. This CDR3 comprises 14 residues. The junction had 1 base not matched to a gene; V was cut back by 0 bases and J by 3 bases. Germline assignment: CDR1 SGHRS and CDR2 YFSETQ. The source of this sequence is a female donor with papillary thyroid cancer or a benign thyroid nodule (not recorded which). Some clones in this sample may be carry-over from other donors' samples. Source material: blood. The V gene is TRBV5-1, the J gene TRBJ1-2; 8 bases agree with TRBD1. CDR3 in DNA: TGCGCCAGCAGCTTGGAGGGACAGGACTATGGCTACACCTTC. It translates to CASSLEGQDYGYTF.